This TCR beta chain was sequenced in a study of siplizumab effects on memory and regulatory T cells (dated 2019 in TCRdb). Background for the entire study: The effect of the anti-CD2 antibody siplizumab on alloreactive T-cell subsets was examined in allogeneic mixed lymphocyte reactions constructed from human PBMCs.

In three donor pairs, further sequencing was done on unstimulated CD8+ naive, CD4+ memory, CD8+ TEMRA, CD4+ naive and CD8+ effector memory subsets. Sorted unstimulated T cells, along with proliferating T cells recovered from mixed lymphocyte reactions, underwent TCRbeta CDR3 sequencing. Fresh whole blood from about eleven HLA-typed healthy donors served as the source for isolating PBMCs. Notes on this clone: The antigen it recognizes is unknown. The record has no base qualities; no much larger clone is one base away.

The CDR3 sequence holds 15 residues, the cysteine and phenylalanine included. Here the CDR3 DNA is all that survives: 45 bases in frame from base 1. The germline V gene gives CDR1 as SGHTA and CDR2 as FQGTGA. Compared with germline, V lacks 5 bases and J lacks 8 bases; bases without a gene match: 7. The receptor library was made with the immunoSEQ multiplex PCR assay. Around 100,000 TCR templates per sample were assayed by the deep sequencing platform. Genomic DNA extracted from sorted T cells was used for TCRbeta CDR3 sequencing. From the authors' description of their analysis: The R programming language was used for the clonal analysis of the TCRbeta CDR3 data. Comparing unstimulated samples against CFSE-low samples taken after the reaction was how alloreactive CD4+ and CD8+ clones were defined. Regulatory or non-regulatory origin of alloreactive CD4+ clones was assigned by matching sequences to the sorted unstimulated Treg and non-Treg repertoires. Here the immuneACCESS table is served through TCRdb, limited to in-frame sequences with V and J called. Missing clones are a known gap in these copies; in checked studies unresolved V genes cover under half, and the rest lacks a known reason. The V and J calls and clone size come from that table; D and trimming were worked out from the DNA. The sample has tens of thousands of clones on record, roughly 96% of them singletons. Around 0.03% of the sample is held by the ten biggest clonotypes.

Here is what the overall study found, with its caveats: Compared with memory T cells, unstimulated naive T cells appeared more diverse, and naive cells seemed to make a substantial contribution to the alloresponse. Whether proliferating Tregs from siplizumab cultures were suppressive was not functionally confirmed. Among mappable alloreactive CD4+ clones, an average Treg-derived fraction of about 70% was observed with siplizumab, compared with 25% to 30% in control reactions. The cumulative frequency of alloreactive sequences traceable to unstimulated CD4+ memory T cells was significantly reduced by siplizumab. Because sequences below about 10^-5 frequency were poorly captured, only a minor fraction of alloreactive clones could be mapped to unstimulated subsets. For roughly 80-97% of proliferating CD4+ or CD8+ clones, no naive or memory phenotype could be assigned.

The sequence was obtained from a human donor in good health. Sequencing input: naive CD4+ T cells sorted from blood. This specimen's cell subset or site label, interpreted: unstimulated naive T cells. The chain uses TRBV7-3 and TRBJ2-1; a stretch of 12 junction bases matches TRBD2. The sequenced DNA: TGTGCCAGCAGCCGCACTAGCGGGGGGTGGGATGAGCAGTTCTTC. This gives the protein CASSRTSGGWDEQFF.